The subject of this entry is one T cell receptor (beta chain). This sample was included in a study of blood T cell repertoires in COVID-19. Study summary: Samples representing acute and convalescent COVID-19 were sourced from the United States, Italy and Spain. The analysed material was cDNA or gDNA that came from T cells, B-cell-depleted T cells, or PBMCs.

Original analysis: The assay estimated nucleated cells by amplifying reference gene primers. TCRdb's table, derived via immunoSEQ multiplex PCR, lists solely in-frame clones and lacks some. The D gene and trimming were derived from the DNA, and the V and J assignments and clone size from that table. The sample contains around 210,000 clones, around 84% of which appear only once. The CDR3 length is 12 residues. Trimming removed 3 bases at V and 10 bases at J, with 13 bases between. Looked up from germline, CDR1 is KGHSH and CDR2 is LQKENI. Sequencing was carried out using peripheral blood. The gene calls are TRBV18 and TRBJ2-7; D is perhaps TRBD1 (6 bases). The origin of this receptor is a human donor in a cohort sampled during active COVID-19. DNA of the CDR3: TGTGCCAGCTCACCGCAACAGGGCCTCCAGTACTTC. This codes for CASSPQQGLQYF.